The 32 T cell receptor beta chains given below trace back to one sample, sequenced in a study of shared clonotypes between healthy human individuals. The repertoire was sequenced with immunoSEQ multiplex PCR; TCRdb's copy has only in-frame clones and lacks some. The sample holds around 700,000 clones, more than 70% seen once. Material for sequencing was memory CD4+ T cells sorted from blood. The subset: CD45RA-negative fraction. These receptors all come from a woman in her 30s in good health.

J is TRBJ2-7 and V is TRBV10-3; tentative D call: TRBD2 (5 bases). Germline V CDR1 and CDR2: ENHRY, SYGVKD. The CDR3 length is 13 residues. The V end was cut by 4 bases, the J end by 2 bases, with 9 bases between. This CDR3 is CAISGTDAYEQYF. The DNA of the CDR3 is TGTGCCATCAGTGGGACTGATGCCTACGAGCAGTACTTC.

The V gene is TRBV2, the J gene TRBJ1-5; no reliable D call. Trimming cost V 8 bases and J 4 bases, with 12 bases left between them. The CDR3 runs to 13 residues. Germline CDR1 SNHLY, CDR2 FYNNEI. The CDR3 DNA reads TGTGCCAGCGGACCCCATGGGAATCAGCCCCAGCATTTT. Translating gives CASGPHGNQPQHF.

The chain combines TRBV10-1 with TRBJ2-7; 7 bases map to TRBD1. The germline V gene has CDR1 WNHNN and CDR2 SYGVQD (reference sequence). This CDR3 is built from 15 residues. The ends lost 1 base at V and 0 bases at J; junction bases unmatched: 3. The CDR3 sequence: CASSEFQGVSYEQYF. The CDR3 bases are TGCGCCAGCAGTGAGTTTCAGGGGGTCTCCTACGAGCAGTACTTC.

This clone was counted between two and nine times. The V call is TRBV30, the J call TRBJ2-1; 7 nucleotides agree with TRBD2. The J segment lost 7 bases and the V segment lost 2 bases, leaving 2 bases of the junction unmatched. Germline V gene sequence: CDR1 GTSNPN, CDR2 SVGIG (reference sequence). The CDR3 runs to 12 residues. The CDR3 bases are TGTGCCTGGAGTCGGGGGGAGAATGAGCAGTTCTTC. Its protein product is CAWSRGENEQFF.

The rearrangement uses TRBV6-5 and TRBJ2-7, with D perhaps TRBD2 (5 bases). The V gene's germline CDR1 is MNHEY and CDR2 SVGAGI. This CDR3 is 14 amino acids long. The V end was cut by 8 bases, the J end by 2 bases, with 16 bases between. CDR3 nucleotides: TGTGCCAGCCGACGGGAAGGGTTGACCTACGAGCAGTACTTC. Translated: CASRREGLTYEQYF.

The rearrangement joins TRBV25-1 to TRBJ2-7; D is unclear. This CDR3 contains 12 residues. Germline V gene sequence: CDR1 MGHDK, CDR2 SYGVNS. Trimming removed 1 base from V and 5 bases from J, with 6 bases in between. The CDR3, as DNA: TGTGCCAGCAGTGAATCCTCAGACGAGCAGTACTTC. Amino acid sequence: CASSESSDEQYF.

This clone was found many times. In DNA form, the CDR3 reads TGTGCCAGCAGTGCTACCTCTGGAAACACCATATATTTT. Translated: CASSATSGNTIYF. The V gene is TRBV6-1, the J gene TRBJ1-3; D unresolved. Trimming pared 4 bases from V and 0 bases from J, leaving 4 bases between. Per the germline V gene, CDR1 is MNHNS and CDR2 is SASEGT. There are 13 residues in the CDR3.

V is TRBV7-9 and J is TRBJ1-3; 9 bases fit TRBD1. This CDR3 contains 17 residues. Germline-derived CDR1 and CDR2 are SEHNR and FQNEAQ (reference sequence). Trimming took 3 bases from V and 3 from J; bases not matched to a gene: 9. CDR3 DNA: TGTGCCAGCAGCTTTTACGGGGGGACAGGGAATGGAAACACCATATATTTT. This encodes CASSFYGGTGNGNTIYF.

This clone has more than one count but fewer than ten. This chain uses TRBV19 with TRBJ2-2; the D call may be TRBD1 or TRBD2 (6 bases each). CDR3 length: 14 amino acids. Trimming took 4 bases from V and 7 from J, leaving 13 bases between them. Germline lookup yields CDR1 LNHDA and CDR2 SQIVND (reference sequence). CDR3 coding DNA: TGTGCCAGTAGTACCCTAGGGGGAGGCGGGGAGCTGTTTTTT. Translation gives CASSTLGGGGELFF.

This chain uses TRBV7-2 with TRBJ1-1, with D possibly being TRBD1 (5 bases). This CDR3 comprises 13 residues. The V end was cut by 5 bases, the J end by 1 base, with 8 bases between. Germline V gene sequence: CDR1 SGHTA, CDR2 FQGNSA. The CDR3: CASSVTENTEAFF. The CDR3 DNA reads as TGTGCCAGCAGCGTGACAGAGAACACTGAAGCTTTCTTT. The full variable domain, completed using reference TRBV7-2 and TRBJ1-1, is GAGVSQSPSNKVTEKGKDVELRCDPISGHTALYWYRQSLGQGLEFLIYFQGNSAPDKSGLPSDRFSAERTGGSVSTLTIQRTQQEDSAVYLCASSVTENTEAFFGQGTRLTVV.

The chain joins TRBV28 to TRBJ2-7; no clear D. Germline CDR1 is MDHEN and CDR2 is SYDVKM. The CDR3 is 12 amino acids. V lost 5 bases and J lost 2, with 7 bases in between. The CDR3 region is CASSLPTYEQYF. CDR3 DNA: TGTGCCAGCAGTCTTCCTACCTACGAGCAGTACTTC.

This chain links TRBV28 with TRBJ2-7; D possibly uses TRBD1 or TRBD2 (5 bases each). V lost 7 bases and J lost 2, with 15 bases in between. Germline-derived CDR1 and CDR2 are MDHEN and SYDVKM. The CDR3 consists of 14 residues. For the CDR3, the DNA is TGTGCCAGCACCAGACGGGACGCCCCCTACGAGCAGTACTTC. It encodes CASTRRDAPYEQYF.

Concerning this clone itself: Other DNA sequences in the same sample also yield this CDR3. V and J are TRBV7-2 and TRBJ2-7; no clear D. Germline loops: CDR1 SGHTA, CDR2 FQGNSA. V shed 1 base and J shed 1 base, with 5 bases lying between them. The CDR3 has 13 amino acids. CDR3 bases: TGTGCCAGCAGCTTAGGGAGATCCTACGAGCAGTACTTC. The encoded protein is CASSLGRSYEQYF. Filled out from reference TRBV7-2 and TRBJ2-7, the complete variable domain reads GAGVSQSPSNKVTEKGKDVELRCDPISGHTALYWYRQSLGQGLEFLIYFQGNSAPDKSGLPSDRFSAERTGGSVSTLTIQRTQQEDSAVYLCASSLGRSYEQYFGPGTRLTVT.

V is TRBV6-5 and J is TRBJ2-7, with 7 bases matching TRBD1. Germline CDR1 MNHEY, CDR2 SVGAGI. J lost 2 bases, V lost 6 bases, and 7 bases had no gene match. The CDR3 has 14 amino acids. CDR3 amino acids: CASSRRQGTYEQYF. Here the CDR3 DNA reads TGTGCCAGCAGCCGGAGACAGGGTACCTACGAGCAGTACTTC.

V and J are TRBV2 and TRBJ2-7; D is uncertain. From germline, CDR1 is SNHLY and CDR2 FYNNEI. The V and J ends lost 5 bases and 3 bases respectively, with 14 bases between them. CDR3 length equals 14 residues. CDR3 in DNA: TGTGCCAGCAGTCCTCGGATTACCCTCTACGAGCAGTACTTC. Translating gives CASSPRITLYEQYF. Based on the CDR3 plus reference TRBV2 and TRBJ2-7, the full variable domain is EPEVTQTPSHQVTQMGQEVILRCVPISNHLYFYWYRQILGQKVEFLVSFYNNEISEKSEIFDDQFSVERPDGSNFTLKIRSTKLEDSAMYFCASSPRITLYEQYFGPGTRLTVT.

V and J are TRBV10-1 and TRBJ2-5; D could derive from TRBD1 or TRBD2 (5 bases each). V was clipped by 5 bases and J by 2 bases, with 21 bases between them. The CDR3 is 17 residues long. Per germline, CDR1 WNHNN and CDR2 SYGVQD (reference sequence). CDR3 protein: CASSSQEGQDGQETQYF. The DNA for the CDR3 is TGCGCCAGCAGTAGCCAAGAGGGGCAGGACGGACAAGAGACCCAGTACTTC.

The chain is built from TRBV30 and TRBJ1-2, with 12 bases aligning to TRBD1. The germline V gene encodes CDR1 GTSNPN and CDR2 SVGIG (reference sequence). The J segment lost 7 bases and the V segment lost 2 bases, leaving 2 bases of the junction unmatched. The CDR3 length is 13 residues. CDR3 in DNA: TGTGCCTGGAGTTGGGGACAGGGGGCTGGCTACACCTTC. Residues: CAWSWGQGAGYTF.

The rearrangement links TRBV15 to TRBJ2-3, with D maybe TRBD2 (6 bases). The CDR3 covers 16 residues. With 4 bases removed from V and 2 bases from J, the gap between germline ends came to 16 bases. Per germline, CDR1 LNHNV and CDR2 YYDKDF (reference sequence). The DNA of the CDR3 is TGTGCCACCAGCACTAGCGCAACCTCTCTCACAGATACGCAGTATTTT. As protein: CATSTSATSLTDTQYF.

The V call is TRBV5-1, the J call TRBJ2-5; D possibly uses TRBD1 or TRBD2 (5 bases each). The V and J ends lost 3 bases and 7 bases respectively, with 22 bases between them. Looked up from germline, CDR1 is SGHRS and CDR2 is YFSETQ. This CDR3 contains 16 residues. The CDR3 bases are TGCGCCAGCAGCTGGGCCGTCGGGGACGCCTTCAGGACCCAGTACTTC. Amino acids: CASSWAVGDAFRTQYF.

The J gene is TRBJ1-3, the V gene TRBV15; no firm D call. The ends were cut back, 6 bases at V and 4 bases at J, with 10 bases in the middle. Germline CDR1 is LNHNV and CDR2 is YYDKDF (reference sequence). The CDR3 contains 13 residues. CDR3 in amino acids: CATRPRGGNTIYF. The CDR3 nucleotides are TGTGCCACCAGGCCACGGGGAGGAAACACCATATATTTT.

In this sample, this clone turned up once. The chain couples TRBV9 to TRBJ1-1; D not resolved. Germline V gene lookup returns CDR1 SGDLS and CDR2 YYNGEE. The CDR3 runs 16 residues. Trimming shortened V by 5 bases and J by 1 base, and 18 bases separated the two germline ends. The CDR3 DNA follows: TGTGCCAGCAGTGTACTCGGATTCTCTAAGAACACTGAAGCTTTCTTT. This translates into CASSVLGFSKNTEAFF.

V and J are TRBV4-1 and TRBJ2-3, with D possibly TRBD2 on 6 matching bases. Per germline, CDR1 MGHRA and CDR2 YSYEKL. The CDR3 consists of 15 residues. Trimming stripped 0 bases from V and 6 bases from J, with 13 bases between. The CDR3 nucleotides are TGCGCCAGCAGCCAAGAGGTTCGGGGGTCGGATACGCAGTATTTT. This codes for CASSQEVRGSDTQYF.

The chain is built from TRBV30 and TRBJ2-6, with D unresolved. CDR1 is GTSNPN, CDR2 SVGIG, per germline (reference sequence). Trimming removed 1 base from V and 5 bases from J, with 3 bases in between. The CDR3 runs 12 residues. CDR3 bases: TGTGCCTGGAGTGCAAGGGCCAACGTCCTGACTTTC. This sequence encodes CAWSARANVLTF.

This clone has a handful of counts. The rearrangement links TRBV7-9 to TRBJ2-1, with 7 bases fitting TRBD2. The CDR3 runs to 17 residues. Per the germline V gene, CDR1 is SEHNR and CDR2 is FQNEAQ (reference sequence). Germline trimming cut 0 bases from V and 1 base from J; bases unmatched to any gene: 6. CDR3 sequence (DNA): TGTGCCAGCAGCTTAGCGGCTTCTAGCGGATCCTACAATGAGCAGTTCTTC. Encoded protein: CASSLAASSGSYNEQFF.

CDR3 residues: CASSSGRELAEQYF. CDR3 in DNA: TGTGCCAGCAGCTCTGGCCGGGAACTAGCCGAGCAGTACTTC. The chain joins TRBV7-9 to TRBJ2-7, with D perhaps matching TRBD2 (6 bases). V gave up 4 bases and J gave up 6 bases, with 16 bases separating them. This CDR3 comprises 14 residues. Germline loops: CDR1 SEHNR, CDR2 FQNEAQ (reference sequence).

The CDR3 coding sequence is TGTGCCAGCAGTTACCCTCAAAATGAAAAACTGTTTTTT. Amino acids: CASSYPQNEKLFF. This sequence joins TRBV6-6 and TRBJ1-4, with D uncertain. The V gene's germline CDR1 is MNHNY and CDR2 SVGAGI (reference sequence). This CDR3 is 13 amino acids long. Trimming removed 2 bases from V and 5 bases from J, with 6 bases in between.

The V gene is TRBV7-2, the J gene TRBJ1-2; D gene unclear. The germline gives CDR1 SGHTA, CDR2 FQGNSA. V gave up 1 base and J gave up 8 bases, with 11 bases separating them. The CDR3 loop spans 13 amino acids. As DNA, the CDR3 is TGTGCCAGCAGCTTAGATCAGCGAGGCGGCTACACCTTC. It encodes CASSLDQRGGYTF.

This clone was seen more than once but under ten times. This rearrangement joins TRBV2 to TRBJ2-5; D is perhaps TRBD1 or TRBD2 (5 bases each). Between the trimmed V and J ends, which lost 6 bases and 2 bases, there was a span of 22 bases. The length of the CDR3 is 17 residues. The germline V gene has CDR1 SNHLY and CDR2 FYNNEI. The CDR3: CASRAPGTRVKQETQYF. The DNA of the CDR3 is TGTGCCAGCAGGGCCCCAGGGACCCGCGTAAAACAAGAGACCCAGTACTTC.

The chain employs TRBV20-1 and TRBJ1-4; D is unclear. The CDR3 is made up of 11 amino acids. Germline V CDR1 and CDR2: DFQATT, SNEGSKA (reference sequence). Trimming shortened V by 3 bases and J by 7 bases, and 6 bases separated the two germline ends. The CDR3 loop is CSASPAEKLFF. The CDR3 nucleotides are TGCAGTGCTAGCCCGGCTGAAAAACTGTTTTTT.

The J gene is TRBJ1-2, the V gene TRBV19, with D possibly matching TRBD1 (6 bases). Per germline, CDR1 LNHDA and CDR2 SQIVND (reference sequence). V shed 4 bases and J shed 2 bases, with 17 bases lying between them. The CDR3 is 16 amino acids. CDR3 nucleotide sequence: TGTGCCAGTAGTAGCCGCGGCGACAGGCCGAACTATGGCTACACCTTC. This gives the protein CASSSRGDRPNYGYTF. Together with reference TRBV19 and TRBJ1-2, the CDR3 gives the full variable domain: DGGITQSPKYLFRKEGQNVTLSCEQNLNHDAMYWYRQDPGQGLRLIYYSQIVNDFQKGDIAEGYSVSREKKESFPLTVTSAQKNPTAFYLCASSSRGDRPNYGYTFGSGTRLTVV.

As to this clone: The sample carries other DNA sequences with the same CDR3. The chain employs TRBV5-1 and TRBJ1-4; 9 bases are shared with TRBD1. Germline CDR1 and CDR2: SGHRS and YFSETQ. J gave up 5 bases and V 4 bases, and 3 bases lay outside the gene matches. This CDR3 is 14 amino acids long. CDR3 DNA sequence: TGCGCCAGCAGCGTGACAGGGGGGAATGAAAAACTGTTTTTT. The encoded protein is CASSVTGGNEKLFF.

Comments on this clone: Other DNA sequences from this sample encode an identical CDR3 as well. J is TRBJ2-6 and V is TRBV28, with D possibly TRBD1 on 5 matching bases. The V end lost 5 bases, the J end lost 1 base, and 9 bases lay between the germline ends. From germline, CDR1 is MDHEN and CDR2 SYDVKM. This CDR3 has 15 residues. The CDR3 nucleotides read TGTGCCAGCAGTCCCACAGGATCTGGGGCCAACGTCCTGACTTTC. This translates into CASSPTGSGANVLTF.